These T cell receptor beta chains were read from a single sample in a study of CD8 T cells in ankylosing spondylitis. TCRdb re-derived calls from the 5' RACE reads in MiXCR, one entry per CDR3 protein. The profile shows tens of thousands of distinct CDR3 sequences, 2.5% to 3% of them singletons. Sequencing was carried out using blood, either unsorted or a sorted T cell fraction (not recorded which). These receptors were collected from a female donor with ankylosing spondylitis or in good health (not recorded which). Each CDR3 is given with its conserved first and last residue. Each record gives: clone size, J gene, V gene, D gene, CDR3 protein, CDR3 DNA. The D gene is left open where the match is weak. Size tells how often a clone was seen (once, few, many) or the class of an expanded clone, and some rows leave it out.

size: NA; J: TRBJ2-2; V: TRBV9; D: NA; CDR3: CASSPKAWPTGELFF; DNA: TGTGCCAGCAGCCCCAAGGCCTGGCCCACCGGGGAGCTGTTTTTT
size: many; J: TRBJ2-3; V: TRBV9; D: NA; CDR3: CASSVGIPHTDTQYF; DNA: TGTGCCAGCAGCGTAGGAATCCCCCACACAGATACGCAGTATTTT
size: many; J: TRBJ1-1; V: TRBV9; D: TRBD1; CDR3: CASSSGQGNTEAFF; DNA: TGTGCCAGCAGCTCGGGACAGGGGAACACTGAAGCTTTCTTT
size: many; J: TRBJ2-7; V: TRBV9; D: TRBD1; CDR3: CASSVGQGQIFEQYF; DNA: TGTGCCAGCAGCGTAGGTCAGGGACAGATTTTCGAGCAGTACTTC
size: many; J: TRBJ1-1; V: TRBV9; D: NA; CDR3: CASTRGDLVNTEAFF; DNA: TGTGCCAGCACAAGAGGGGACCTTGTGAACACTGAAGCTTTCTTT
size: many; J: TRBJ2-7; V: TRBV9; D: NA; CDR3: CASSADWGGNEQYF; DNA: TGTGCCAGCAGCGCGGACTGGGGAGGAAACGAGCAGTACTTC
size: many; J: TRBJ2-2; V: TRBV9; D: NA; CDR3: CASSPTWSTNTGELFF; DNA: TGTGCCAGCAGCCCCACATGGTCCACGAACACCGGGGAGCTGTTTTTT
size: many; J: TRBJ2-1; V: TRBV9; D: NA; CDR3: CASSEPISARDSGQREQFF; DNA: TGTGCCAGCAGCGAGCCAATCAGTGCCCGGGACTCGGGTCAACGAGAGCAGTTCTTC
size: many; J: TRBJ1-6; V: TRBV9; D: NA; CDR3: CASSVEGVGNSPLHF; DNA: TGTGCCAGCAGCGTAGAGGGGGTGGGCAATTCACCCCTCCACTTT
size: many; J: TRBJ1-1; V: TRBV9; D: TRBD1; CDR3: CASSPRTGGLNTEAFF; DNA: TGTGCCAGCAGCCCCCGGACAGGGGGCCTGAACACTGAAGCTTTCTTT
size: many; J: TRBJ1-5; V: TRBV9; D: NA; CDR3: CASSAGRVNQPQHF; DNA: TGTGCCAGCAGCGCGGGGAGGGTCAATCAGCCCCAGCATTTT
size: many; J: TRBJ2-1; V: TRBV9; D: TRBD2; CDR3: CASSVVGRESYNEQFF; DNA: TGTGCCAGCAGCGTAGTAGGGAGGGAGTCCTACAATGAGCAGTTCTTC
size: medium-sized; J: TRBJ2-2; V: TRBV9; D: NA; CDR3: CASSEPVGANTGELFF; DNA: TGTGCCAGCAGCGAGCCTGTGGGGGCGAACACCGGGGAGCTGTTTTTT
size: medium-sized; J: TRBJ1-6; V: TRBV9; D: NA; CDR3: CASSEGTASSPLHF; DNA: TGTGCCAGCAGCGAGGGGACGGCATCTTCACCCCTCCACTTT
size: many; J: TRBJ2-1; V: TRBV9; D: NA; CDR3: CASSVMGSSVEQFF; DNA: TGTGCCAGCAGCGTAATGGGGAGCTCAGTTGAGCAGTTCTTC
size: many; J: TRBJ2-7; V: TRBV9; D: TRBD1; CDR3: CASSPLGQESYEQYF; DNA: TGTGCCAGCAGCCCACTGGGACAGGAATCCTACGAGCAGTACTTC
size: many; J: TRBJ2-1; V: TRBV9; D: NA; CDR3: CASSLVPLHEQFF; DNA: TGTGCCAGCAGCCTGGTCCCTCTCCATGAGCAGTTCTTC
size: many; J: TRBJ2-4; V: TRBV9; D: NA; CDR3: CASSRSGLAKNIQYF; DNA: TGTGCCAGCAGCCGCTCGGGGTTGGCCAAAAACATTCAGTACTTC
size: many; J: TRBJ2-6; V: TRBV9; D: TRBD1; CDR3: CASSETGGSGSGANVLTF; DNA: TGTGCCAGCAGCGAGACAGGGGGGTCGGGCTCTGGGGCCAACGTCCTGACTTTC
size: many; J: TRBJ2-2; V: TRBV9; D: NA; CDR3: CASSVESSVSGELFF; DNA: TGTGCCAGCAGCGTAGAATCTAGCGTCTCCGGGGAGCTGTTTTTT
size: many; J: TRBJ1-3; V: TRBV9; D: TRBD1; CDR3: CASSTTGQISGNTIYF; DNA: TGTGCCAGCAGCACTACGGGACAGATCTCTGGAAACACCATATATTTT
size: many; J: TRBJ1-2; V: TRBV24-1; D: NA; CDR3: CATSDLTTANYGYTF; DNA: TGTGCCACCAGTGATTTGACGACCGCTAACTATGGCTACACCTTC
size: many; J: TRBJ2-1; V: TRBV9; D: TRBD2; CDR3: CASSETSGVSYNEQFF; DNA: TGTGCCAGCAGCGAGACTAGCGGGGTTTCCTACAATGAGCAGTTCTTC
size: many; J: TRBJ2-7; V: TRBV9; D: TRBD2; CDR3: CASSSGAGGYEQYF; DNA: TGTGCCAGCAGCTCAGGGGCGGGAGGCTACGAGCAGTACTTC
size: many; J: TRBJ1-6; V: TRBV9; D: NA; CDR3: CASSVESSYNSPLHF; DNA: TGTGCCAGCAGCGTAGAAAGCTCCTATAATTCACCCCTCCACTTT
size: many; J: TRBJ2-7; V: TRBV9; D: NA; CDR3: CASSPTFNREQYF; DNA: TGTGCCAGCAGCCCGACATTTAACCGCGAGCAGTACTTC
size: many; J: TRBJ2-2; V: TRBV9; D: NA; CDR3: CASSVEWVTSGELFF; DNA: TGTGCCAGCAGCGTAGAATGGGTGACCAGCGGGGAGCTGTTTTTT
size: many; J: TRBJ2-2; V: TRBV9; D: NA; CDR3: CASSEANTGELFF; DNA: TGTGCCAGCAGCGAAGCAAACACCGGGGAGCTGTTTTTT
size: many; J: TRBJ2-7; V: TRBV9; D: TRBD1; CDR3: CASSASGQGSGEQYF; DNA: TGTGCCAGCAGCGCTTCGGGACAGGGGAGCGGTGAGCAGTACTTC
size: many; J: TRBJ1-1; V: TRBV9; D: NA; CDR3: CASSGGQHTEAFF; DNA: TGTGCCAGCAGCGGAGGACAGCACACTGAAGCTTTCTTT
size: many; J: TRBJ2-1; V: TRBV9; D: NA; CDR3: CASSVDRSVYNEQFF; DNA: TGTGCCAGCAGCGTAGACAGGTCTGTTTACAATGAGCAGTTCTTC
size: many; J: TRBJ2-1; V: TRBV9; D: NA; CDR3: CASSVALSGNEQFF; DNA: TGTGCCAGCAGCGTAGCATTAAGCGGCAATGAGCAGTTCTTC
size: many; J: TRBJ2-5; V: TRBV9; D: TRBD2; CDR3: CASSVGGLAGAGVETQYF; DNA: TGTGCCAGCAGCGTAGGGGGACTAGCGGGAGCGGGGGTAGAGACCCAGTACTTC
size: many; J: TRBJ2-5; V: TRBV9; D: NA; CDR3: CASSVSPGPREETQYF; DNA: TGTGCCAGCAGCGTATCACCAGGTCCCCGGGAAGAGACCCAGTACTTC
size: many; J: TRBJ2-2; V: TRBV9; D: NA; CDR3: CASSVAGVGGELFF; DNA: TGTGCCAGCAGCGTAGCGGGGGTGGGCGGGGAGCTGTTTTTT
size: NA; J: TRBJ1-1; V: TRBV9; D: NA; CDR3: CASSVGGGLSTEAFF; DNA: TGTGCCAGCAGCGTAGGCGGAGGCCTTAGCACTGAAGCTTTCTTT